A selection of T cell receptor beta chains follows, all from one sample in a study of blood T cell repertoires in COVID-19. This table comes from immunoSEQ multiplex PCR, and its TCRdb copy is limited to in-frame clones, with some not included. Among around 150,000 clones, around 79% were seen once, and the ten largest hold around 3%. Sample: PBMCs or T cells enriched from blood (not recorded which). The source is a woman in her forties or fifties who had recovered from COVID-19. Both conserved end residues are trimmed from each CDR3. Each record gives: V gene, J gene, CDR3 protein.

v_gene: TRBV28
j_gene: TRBJ2-5
CDR3aa: ASSLAGGTQY

v_gene: TRBV14
j_gene: TRBJ2-1
CDR3aa: ASSRGAGWNNEQF

v_gene: TRBV19
j_gene: TRBJ2-4
CDR3aa: ASSRSGMRGNIQY

v_gene: TRBV9
j_gene: TRBJ1-3
CDR3aa: ASSVGGASSGNTIY

v_gene: TRBV5-1
j_gene: TRBJ1-3
CDR3aa: ASSLAGTDGLSSNTIY

v_gene: TRBV4-2
j_gene: TRBJ2-1
CDR3aa: ASSRGHDNEQF

v_gene: TRBV6-5
j_gene: TRBJ1-1
CDR3aa: ASSFANRVNTEAF

v_gene: TRBV3-1/TRBV3-2
j_gene: TRBJ2-1
CDR3aa: ASSQDGLAGGPWQF

v_gene: TRBV5-1
j_gene: TRBJ2-1
CDR3aa: ASSLDRGGRAANEQF

v_gene: TRBV25-1
j_gene: TRBJ2-7
CDR3aa: ASSERRMGPSTYEQY

v_gene: TRBV7-9
j_gene: TRBJ1-1
CDR3aa: ASSLEGTGAEAF

v_gene: TRBV7-2
j_gene: TRBJ2-7
CDR3aa: ASSSYRGYSYEQY

v_gene: TRBV6-1
j_gene: TRBJ2-1
CDR3aa: ASSDTAGGAYNEQF

v_gene: TRBV12-3/TRBV12-4
j_gene: TRBJ2-1
CDR3aa: ASSLRLVNEQF

v_gene: TRBV6-5
j_gene: TRBJ1-5
CDR3aa: ASSTGQGTYQPQH

v_gene: TRBV11-3
j_gene: TRBJ2-7
CDR3aa: ASSLGDRPYEQY

v_gene: TRBV2
j_gene: TRBJ1-6
CDR3aa: ARGQGVSPLH

v_gene: TRBV7-2
j_gene: TRBJ1-5
CDR3aa: ASSLARDQPQH

v_gene: TRBV7-9
j_gene: TRBJ1-1
CDR3aa: ASSLSLTEAF

v_gene: TRBV6-5
j_gene: TRBJ2-2
CDR3aa: ASSQSQGTGELF

v_gene: TRBV5-5
j_gene: TRBJ1-1
CDR3aa: ASTVGAGGLWTEAF

v_gene: TRBV24-1
j_gene: TRBJ2-1
CDR3aa: ATSDFTAGKGNEQF

v_gene: TRBV12-3/TRBV12-4
j_gene: TRBJ1-2
CDR3aa: ASSFSNYGYT

v_gene: TRBV10-3
j_gene: TRBJ1-1
CDR3aa: AITHLSDTEAF

v_gene: TRBV7-3
j_gene: TRBJ2-1
CDR3aa: ASSSIAGEGEQF

v_gene: TRBV4-2
j_gene: TRBJ2-7
CDR3aa: ASSQDFSGREQY

v_gene: TRBV9
j_gene: TRBJ1-6
CDR3aa: ASSVESRRADSPLH

v_gene: TRBV15
j_gene: TRBJ1-2
CDR3aa: ATSSPGRGDGYT

v_gene: TRBV6-5
j_gene: TRBJ1-5
CDR3aa: ASSPRSNQPQH

v_gene: TRBV19
j_gene: TRBJ1-3
CDR3aa: ASSIAVTGNTIY

v_gene: TRBV11-1
j_gene: TRBJ2-2
CDR3aa: ASSRGQGRGELF

v_gene: TRBV5-1
j_gene: TRBJ2-1
CDR3aa: ASSPTAGGLYNEQF

v_gene: TRBV2
j_gene: TRBJ1-1
CDR3aa: ASRLKRTEAF

v_gene: TRBV3-1/TRBV3-2
j_gene: TRBJ1-5
CDR3aa: ASSPTGSNQPQH

v_gene: TRBV7-6
j_gene: TRBJ2-3
CDR3aa: ASSLAGWEFEGASTDTQY

v_gene: TRBV9
j_gene: TRBJ1-5
CDR3aa: ASSTPDTSNQPQH